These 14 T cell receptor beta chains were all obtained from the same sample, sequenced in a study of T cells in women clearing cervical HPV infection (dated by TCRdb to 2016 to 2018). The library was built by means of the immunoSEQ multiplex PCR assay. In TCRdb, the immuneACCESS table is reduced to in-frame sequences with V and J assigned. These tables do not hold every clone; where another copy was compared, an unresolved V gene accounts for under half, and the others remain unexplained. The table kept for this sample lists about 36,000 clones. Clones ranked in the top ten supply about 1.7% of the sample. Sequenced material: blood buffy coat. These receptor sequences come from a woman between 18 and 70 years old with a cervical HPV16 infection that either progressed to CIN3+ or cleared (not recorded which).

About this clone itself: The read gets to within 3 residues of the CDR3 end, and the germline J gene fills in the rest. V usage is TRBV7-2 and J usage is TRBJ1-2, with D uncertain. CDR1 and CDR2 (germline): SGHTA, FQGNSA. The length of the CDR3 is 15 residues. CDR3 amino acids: CASSPSRGSSYDYTF. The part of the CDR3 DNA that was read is TGTGCCAGCAGTCCCTCGCGGGGTTCTTCCTACGAC.

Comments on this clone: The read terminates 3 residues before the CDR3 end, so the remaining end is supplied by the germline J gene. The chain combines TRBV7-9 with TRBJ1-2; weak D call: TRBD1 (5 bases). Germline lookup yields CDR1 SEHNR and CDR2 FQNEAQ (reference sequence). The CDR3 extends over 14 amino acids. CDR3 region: CASSFPGRPYDYTF. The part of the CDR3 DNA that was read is TGTGCCAGCAGTTTCCCAGGGCGGCCTTACGAC.

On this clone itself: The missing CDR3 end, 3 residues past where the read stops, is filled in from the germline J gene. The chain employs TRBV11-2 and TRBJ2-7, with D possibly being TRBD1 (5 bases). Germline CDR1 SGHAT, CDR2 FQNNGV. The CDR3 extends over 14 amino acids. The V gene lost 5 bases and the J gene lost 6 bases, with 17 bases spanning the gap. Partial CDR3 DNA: TGTGCCAGCAGCCCATACCGGGCCAGGGTCGAG. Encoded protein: CASSPYRARVE. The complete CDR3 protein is CASSPYRARVEQYF. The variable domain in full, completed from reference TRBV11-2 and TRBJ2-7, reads EAGVAQSPRYKIIEKRQSVAFWCNPISGHATLYWYQQILGQGPKLLIQFQNNGVVDDSQLPKDRFSAERLKGVDSTLKIQPAKLEDSAVYLCASSPYRARVEQYFGPGTRLTVT.

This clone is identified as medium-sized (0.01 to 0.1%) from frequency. The CDR3 loop is CASSHTKAGGGTDTQYF. CDR3 DNA (partial): TGTGCCAGCAGCCATACCAAAGCGGGGGGAGGCACAGATACG. The rearrangement joins TRBV14 to TRBJ2-3, with TRBD2 matching 9 bases. The read ends 3 residues before the CDR3 terminus; that terminus is restored from the germline J gene. The V and J ends lost 3 bases and 1 base, in that order; junction bases with no gene match: 8. The CDR3 runs 17 residues. CDR1 is SGHDN and CDR2 is FVKESK in the germline V gene.

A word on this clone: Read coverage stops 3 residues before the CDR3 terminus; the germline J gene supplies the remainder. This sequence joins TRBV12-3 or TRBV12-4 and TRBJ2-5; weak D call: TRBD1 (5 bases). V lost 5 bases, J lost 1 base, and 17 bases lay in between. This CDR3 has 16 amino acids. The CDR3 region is CASSRAKGLGQETQYF. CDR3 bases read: TGTGCCAGCAGTAGGGCCAAGGGGCTCGGCCAAGAGACC.

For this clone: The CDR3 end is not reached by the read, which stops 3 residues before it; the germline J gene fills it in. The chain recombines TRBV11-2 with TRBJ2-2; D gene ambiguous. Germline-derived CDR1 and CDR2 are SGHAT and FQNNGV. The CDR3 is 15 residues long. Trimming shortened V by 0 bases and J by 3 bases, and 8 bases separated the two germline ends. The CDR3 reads CASSLESGHTGELFF. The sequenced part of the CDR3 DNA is TGTGCCAGCAGCTTAGAGTCAGGCCACACCGGGGAG.

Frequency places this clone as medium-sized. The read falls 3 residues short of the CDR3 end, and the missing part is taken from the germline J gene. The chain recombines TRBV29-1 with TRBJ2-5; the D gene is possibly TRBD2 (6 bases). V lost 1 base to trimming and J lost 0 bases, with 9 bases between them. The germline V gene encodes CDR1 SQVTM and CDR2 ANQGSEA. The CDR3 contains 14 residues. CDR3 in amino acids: CSVEGRLDQETQYF. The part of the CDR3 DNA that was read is TGCAGCGTTGAAGGAAGACTAGACCAAGAGACC.

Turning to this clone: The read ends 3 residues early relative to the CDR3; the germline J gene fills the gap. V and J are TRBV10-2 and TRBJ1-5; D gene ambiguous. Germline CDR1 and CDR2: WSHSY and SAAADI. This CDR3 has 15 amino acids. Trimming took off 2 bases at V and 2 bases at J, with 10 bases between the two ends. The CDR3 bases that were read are TGCGCCAGCAGTGAGAATGGCGGAGGCAATCAGCCC. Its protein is CASSENGGGNQP. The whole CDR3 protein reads CASSENGGGNQPQHF.

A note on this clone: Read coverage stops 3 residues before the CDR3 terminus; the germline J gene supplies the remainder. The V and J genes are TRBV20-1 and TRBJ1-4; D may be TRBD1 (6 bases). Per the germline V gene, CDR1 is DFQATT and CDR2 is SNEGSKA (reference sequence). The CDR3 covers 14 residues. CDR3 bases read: TGCAGTGCTAGAGGGACAGCAATTAATTCACCA. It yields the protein CSARGTAINSP. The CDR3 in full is CSARGTAINSPLFF.

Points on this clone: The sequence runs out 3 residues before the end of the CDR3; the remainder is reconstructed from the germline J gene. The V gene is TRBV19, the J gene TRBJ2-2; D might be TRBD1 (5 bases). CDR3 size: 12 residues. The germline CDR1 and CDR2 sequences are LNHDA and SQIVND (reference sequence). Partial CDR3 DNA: TGTGCCAGTAAAAGGGGCTTTGAAAAG. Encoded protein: CASKRGFEK. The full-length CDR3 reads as CASKRGFEKLFF.

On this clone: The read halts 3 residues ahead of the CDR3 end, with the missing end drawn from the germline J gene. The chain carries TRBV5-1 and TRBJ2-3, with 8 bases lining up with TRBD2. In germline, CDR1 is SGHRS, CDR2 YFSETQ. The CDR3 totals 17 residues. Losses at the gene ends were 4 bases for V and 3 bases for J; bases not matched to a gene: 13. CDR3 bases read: TGCGCCAGCAGCGTACGACTAGCGCAAGGGGGTACAGATACG. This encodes CASSVRLAQGGTDT. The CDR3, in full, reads CASSVRLAQGGTDTQYF. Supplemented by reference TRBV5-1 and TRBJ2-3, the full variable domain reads KAGVTQTPRYLIKTRGQQVTLSCSPISGHRSVSWYQQTPGQGLQFLFEYFSETQRNKGNFPGRFSGRQFSNSRSEMNVSTLELGDSALYLCASSVRLAQGGTDTQYFGPGTRLTVL.

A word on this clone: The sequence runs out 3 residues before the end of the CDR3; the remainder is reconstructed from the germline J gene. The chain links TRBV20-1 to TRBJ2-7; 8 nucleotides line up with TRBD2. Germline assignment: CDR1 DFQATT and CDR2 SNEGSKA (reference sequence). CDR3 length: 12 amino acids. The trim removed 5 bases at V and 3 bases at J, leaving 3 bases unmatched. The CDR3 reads CSASGTSYEQYF. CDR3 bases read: TGCAGTGCTTCCGGGACTAGCTACGAG.

CDR3 loop: CSARGQVTGELFF. The sequenced part of the CDR3 DNA is TGCAGTGCTAGAGGACAGGTCACCGGGGAG. The rearrangement joins TRBV20-1 to TRBJ2-2; D is perhaps TRBD1 (6 bases). The read falls 3 residues short of the CDR3 end, and the missing part is taken from the germline J gene. Trimming removed 1 base from V and 4 bases from J, with 7 bases in between. Germline CDR1 reads DFQATT; CDR2 reads SNEGSKA (reference sequence). The CDR3 is 13 amino acids.

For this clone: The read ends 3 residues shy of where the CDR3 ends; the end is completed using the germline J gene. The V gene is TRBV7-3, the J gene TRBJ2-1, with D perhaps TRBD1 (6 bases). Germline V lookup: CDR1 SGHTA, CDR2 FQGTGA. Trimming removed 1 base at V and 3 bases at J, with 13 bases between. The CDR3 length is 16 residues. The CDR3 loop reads CASSLMTRGNYNEQFF. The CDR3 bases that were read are TGTGCCAGCAGCTTAATGACCAGGGGCAACTACAATGAG.